This T cell receptor beta chain was captured in a study of vaccination and CD4 T cells after COVID-19. Note on this clonotype: Its antigen is currently unknown.

Treatment noted: roughly 10-day PBMC culture with coronavirus spike peptide pools or control peptides (ViraFEST assay). Researchers used the Oncomine TCR Beta short-read assay to sequence DNA from cultured CD4+ T cells. TCRdb reanalysed the PCR reads using MiXCR and keeps one entry per CDR3 protein. The sample consists of fewer than 4,500 distinct CDR3 sequences, 45% to 50% of them appearing once. The receptor was derived from a human donor who had recovered from COVID-19. The specimen was CD4+ T cells from blood, cultured in vitro.

The CDR3 region has the DNA TGTGCCACCAGTGATTCCGGGACTAGCTCCGGGGCCACAGATACGCAGTATTTT. Its protein is CATSDSGTSSGATDTQYF. This chain connects TRBV24-1 to TRBJ2-3, with 9 bases identical to TRBD2. The J segment lost 2 bases and the V segment lost 2 bases, leaving 10 bases of the junction unmatched. The CDR3 length is 18 residues. Looked up from germline, CDR1 is KGHDR and CDR2 is SFDVKD.